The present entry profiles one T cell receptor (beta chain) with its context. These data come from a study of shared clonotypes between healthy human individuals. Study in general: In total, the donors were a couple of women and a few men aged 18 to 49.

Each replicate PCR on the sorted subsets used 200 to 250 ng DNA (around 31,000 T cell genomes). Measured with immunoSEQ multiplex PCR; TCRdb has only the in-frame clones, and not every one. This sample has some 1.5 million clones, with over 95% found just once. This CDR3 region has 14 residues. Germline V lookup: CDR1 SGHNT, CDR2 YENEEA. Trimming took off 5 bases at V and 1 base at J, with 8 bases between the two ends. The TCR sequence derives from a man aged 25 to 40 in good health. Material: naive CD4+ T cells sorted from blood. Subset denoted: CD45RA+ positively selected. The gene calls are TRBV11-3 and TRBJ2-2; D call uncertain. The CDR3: CASSSSKNTGELFF. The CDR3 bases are TGTGCCAGCAGCAGCTCTAAGAACACCGGGGAGCTGTTTTTT.